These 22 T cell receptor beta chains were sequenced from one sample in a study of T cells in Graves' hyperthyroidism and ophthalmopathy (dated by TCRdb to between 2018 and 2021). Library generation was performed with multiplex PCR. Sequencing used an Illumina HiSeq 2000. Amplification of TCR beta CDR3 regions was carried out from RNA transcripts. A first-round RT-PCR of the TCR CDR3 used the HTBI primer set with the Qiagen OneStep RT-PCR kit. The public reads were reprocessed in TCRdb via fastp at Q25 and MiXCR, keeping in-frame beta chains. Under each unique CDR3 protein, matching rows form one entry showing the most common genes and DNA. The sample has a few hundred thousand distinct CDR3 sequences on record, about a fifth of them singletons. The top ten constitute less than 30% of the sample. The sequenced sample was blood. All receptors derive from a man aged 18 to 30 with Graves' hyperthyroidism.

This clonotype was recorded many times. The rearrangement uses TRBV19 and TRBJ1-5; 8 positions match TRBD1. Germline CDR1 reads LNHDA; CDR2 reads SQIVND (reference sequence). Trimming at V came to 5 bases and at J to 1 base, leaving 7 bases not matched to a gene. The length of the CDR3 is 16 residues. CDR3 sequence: CASSQFTGGSNQPQHF. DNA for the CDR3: TGTGCCAGTAGTCAGTTCACAGGGGGGAGCAATCAGCCCCAGCATTTT. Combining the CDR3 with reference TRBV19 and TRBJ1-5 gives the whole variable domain DGGITQSPKYLFRKEGQNVTLSCEQNLNHDAMYWYRQDPGQGLRLIYYSQIVNDFQKGDIAEGYSVSREKKESFPLTVTSAQKNPTAFYLCASSQFTGGSNQPQHFGDGTRLSIL.

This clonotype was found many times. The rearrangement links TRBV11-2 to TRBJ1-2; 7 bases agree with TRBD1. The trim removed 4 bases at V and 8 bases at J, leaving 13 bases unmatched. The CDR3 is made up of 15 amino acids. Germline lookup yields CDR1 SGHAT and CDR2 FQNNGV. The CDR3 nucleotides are TGTGCCAGCAGCTCAGTAAAGGGGGCGAGGAAGGGCTACACCTTC. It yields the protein CASSSVKGARKGYTF.

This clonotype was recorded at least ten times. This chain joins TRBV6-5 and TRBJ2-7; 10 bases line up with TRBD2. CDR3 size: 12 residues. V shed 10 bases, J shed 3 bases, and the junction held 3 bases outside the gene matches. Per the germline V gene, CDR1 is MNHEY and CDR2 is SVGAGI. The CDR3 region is CATGLASYEQYF. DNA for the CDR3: TGTGCCACGGGACTAGCGAGCTACGAGCAGTACTTC.

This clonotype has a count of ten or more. CDR3 in amino acids: CASSSRANRGAQYF. CDR3 DNA sequence: TGTGCCAGCAGTTCGAGGGCTAATCGGGGGGCCCAGTACTTC. This sequence joins TRBV6-2 or TRBV6-3 and TRBJ2-5; 7 bases are a match to TRBD2. Unmatched junction bases numbered 11, after V lost 4 bases and J lost 9 bases. From germline, CDR1 is MNHEY and CDR2 SVGEGT. The CDR3 is made up of 14 amino acids.

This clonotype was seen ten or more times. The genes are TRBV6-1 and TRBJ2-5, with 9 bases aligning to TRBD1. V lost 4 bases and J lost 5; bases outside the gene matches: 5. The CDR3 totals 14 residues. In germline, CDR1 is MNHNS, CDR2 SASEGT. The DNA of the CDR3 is TGTGCCAGCAGTGCCGACAGGGGGTGGGAGACCCAGTACTTC. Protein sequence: CASSADRGWETQYF.

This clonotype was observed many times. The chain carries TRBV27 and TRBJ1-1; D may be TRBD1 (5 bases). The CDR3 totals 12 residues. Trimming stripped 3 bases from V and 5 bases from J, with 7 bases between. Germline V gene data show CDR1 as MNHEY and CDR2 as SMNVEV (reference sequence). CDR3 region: CASSFEGTEAFF. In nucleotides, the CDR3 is TGTGCCAGCAGTTTTGAGGGGACTGAAGCTTTCTTT.

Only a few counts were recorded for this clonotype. The CDR3 here is CASSQDERWGGYTF. The CDR3 bases are TGCGCCAGCAGCCAAGACGAACGGTGGGGTGGCTACACCTTC. This chain connects TRBV4-1 to TRBJ1-2, with D hard to call. The CDR3 has 14 amino acids. V was shortened by 0 bases and J by 7 bases, with 12 bases between the two germline ends. Per the germline V gene, CDR1 is MGHRA and CDR2 is YSYEKL.

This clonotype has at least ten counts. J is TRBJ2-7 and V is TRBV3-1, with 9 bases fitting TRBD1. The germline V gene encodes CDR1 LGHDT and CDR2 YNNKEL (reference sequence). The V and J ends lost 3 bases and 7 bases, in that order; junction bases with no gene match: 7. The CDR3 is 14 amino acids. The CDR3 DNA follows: TGTGCCAGCAGCCAGGGACAGGGAGTTCAGGAGCAGTACTTC. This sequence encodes CASSQGQGVQEQYF.

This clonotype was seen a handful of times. In DNA form, the CDR3 reads TGCAGTGCTACGGACAGGCGCCAAGAGACCCAGTACTTC. Amino acids: CSATDRRQETQYF. This chain uses TRBV20-1 with TRBJ2-5; the match to TRBD1 covers 7 bases. The length of the CDR3 is 13 residues. V was pared by 4 bases and J by 1 base, with 3 bases of the junction left unmatched. From germline, CDR1 is DFQATT and CDR2 SNEGSKA (reference sequence).

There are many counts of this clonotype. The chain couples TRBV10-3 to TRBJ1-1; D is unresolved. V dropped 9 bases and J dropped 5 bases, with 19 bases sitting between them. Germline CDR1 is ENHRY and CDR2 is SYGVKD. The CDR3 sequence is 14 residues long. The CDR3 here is CAIREEGWRTEAFF. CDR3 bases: TGTGCCATTAGGGAGGAGGGATGGAGGACTGAAGCTTTCTTT.

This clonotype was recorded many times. The chain's CDR3 is CASSSGQETQYF. CDR3 nucleotides: TGTGCCAGCAGCTCGGGACAAGAGACCCAGTACTTC. The rearrangement uses TRBV7-8 and TRBJ2-5; D may be TRBD2 (5 bases). The CDR3 covers 12 residues. Trimming removed 4 bases from V and 2 bases from J, with 5 bases in between. Germline CDR1 and CDR2: SGHVS and FQNEAQ.

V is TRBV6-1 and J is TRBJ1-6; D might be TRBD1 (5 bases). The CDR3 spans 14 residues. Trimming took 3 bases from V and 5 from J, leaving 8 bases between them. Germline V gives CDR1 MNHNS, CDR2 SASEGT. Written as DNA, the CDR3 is TGTGCCAGCAGTGATTGGGGGGATAATTCACCCCTCCACTTT. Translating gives CASSDWGDNSPLHF.

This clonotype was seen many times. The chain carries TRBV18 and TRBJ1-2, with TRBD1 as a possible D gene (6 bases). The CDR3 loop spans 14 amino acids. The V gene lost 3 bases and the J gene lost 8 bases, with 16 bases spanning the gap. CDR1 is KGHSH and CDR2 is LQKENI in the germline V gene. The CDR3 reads CASSPTGTSDGYTF. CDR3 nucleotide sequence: TGTGCCAGCTCACCGACGGGGACATCGGACGGCTACACCTTC. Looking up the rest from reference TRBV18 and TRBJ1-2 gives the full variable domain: NAGVMQNPRHLVRRRGQEARLRCSPMKGHSHVYWYRQLPEEGLKFMVYLQKENIIDESGMPKERFSAEFPKEGPSILRIQQVVRGDSAAYFCASSPTGTSDGYTFGSGTRLTVV.

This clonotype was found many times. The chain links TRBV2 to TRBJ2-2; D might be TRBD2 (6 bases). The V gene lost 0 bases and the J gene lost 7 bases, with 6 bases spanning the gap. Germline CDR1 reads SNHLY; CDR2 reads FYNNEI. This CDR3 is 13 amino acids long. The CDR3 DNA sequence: TGTGCCAGCAGTGAAGCGCGGGGCGGGGAGCTGTTTTTT. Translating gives CASSEARGGELFF.

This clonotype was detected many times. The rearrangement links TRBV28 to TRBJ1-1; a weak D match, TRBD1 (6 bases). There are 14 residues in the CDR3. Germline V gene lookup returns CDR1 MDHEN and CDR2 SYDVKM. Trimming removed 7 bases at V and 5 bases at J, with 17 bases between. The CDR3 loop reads CASNNLQGRTEAFF. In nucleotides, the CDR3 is TGTGCCAGCAACAACCTACAGGGACGAACTGAAGCTTTCTTT.

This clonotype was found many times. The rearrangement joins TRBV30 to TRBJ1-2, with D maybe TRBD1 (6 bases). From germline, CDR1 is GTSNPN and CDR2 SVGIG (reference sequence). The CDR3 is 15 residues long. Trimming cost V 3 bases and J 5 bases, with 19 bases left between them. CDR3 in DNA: TGTGCCTGGAGGTGGGGGCGAGGAATCCCTTATGGCTACACCTTC. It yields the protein CAWRWGRGIPYGYTF. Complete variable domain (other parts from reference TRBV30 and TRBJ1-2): SQTIHQWPATLVQPVGSPLSLECTVEGTSNPNLYWYRQAAGRGLQLLFYSVGIGQISSEVPQNLSASRPQDRQFILSSKKLLLSDSGFYLCAWRWGRGIPYGYTFGSGTRLTVV.

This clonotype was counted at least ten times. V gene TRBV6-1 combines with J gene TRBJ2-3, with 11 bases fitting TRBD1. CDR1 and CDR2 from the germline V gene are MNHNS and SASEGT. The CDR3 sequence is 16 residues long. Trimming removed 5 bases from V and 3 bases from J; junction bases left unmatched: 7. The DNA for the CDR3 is TGTGCCAGCAGTACCGGACAGGGGGCGATGACAGATACGCAGTATTTT. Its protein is CASSTGQGAMTDTQYF.

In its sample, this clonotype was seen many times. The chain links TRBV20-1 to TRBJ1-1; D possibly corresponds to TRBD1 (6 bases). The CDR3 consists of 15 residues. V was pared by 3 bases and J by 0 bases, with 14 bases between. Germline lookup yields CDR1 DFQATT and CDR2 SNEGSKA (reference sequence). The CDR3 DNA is TGCAGTGCTAGCAGGGGCGTCTCTATGAACACTGAAGCTTTCTTT. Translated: CSASRGVSMNTEAFF.

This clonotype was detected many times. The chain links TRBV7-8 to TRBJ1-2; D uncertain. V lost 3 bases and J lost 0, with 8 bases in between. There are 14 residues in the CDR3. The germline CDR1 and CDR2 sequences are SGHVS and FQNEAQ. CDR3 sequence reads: CASSFRLSNYGYTF. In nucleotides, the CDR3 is TGTGCCAGCAGCTTCCGACTTTCTAACTATGGCTACACCTTC.

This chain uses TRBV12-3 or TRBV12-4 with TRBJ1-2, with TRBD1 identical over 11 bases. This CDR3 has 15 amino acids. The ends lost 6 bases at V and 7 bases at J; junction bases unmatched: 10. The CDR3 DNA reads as TGTGCCAGCAGAGGACAGGGGGCCGGTGGTTCTGGCTACACCTTC. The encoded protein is CASRGQGAGGSGYTF.

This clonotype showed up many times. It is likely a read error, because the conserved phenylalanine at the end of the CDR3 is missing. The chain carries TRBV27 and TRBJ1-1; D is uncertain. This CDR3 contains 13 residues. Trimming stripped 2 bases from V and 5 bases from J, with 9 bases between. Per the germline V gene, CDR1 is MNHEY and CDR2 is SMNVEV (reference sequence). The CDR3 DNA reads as TGTGCCAGCAGTTTAAGGGTGGGGACTGAAGCTTTCCTT. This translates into CASSLRVGTEAFL.

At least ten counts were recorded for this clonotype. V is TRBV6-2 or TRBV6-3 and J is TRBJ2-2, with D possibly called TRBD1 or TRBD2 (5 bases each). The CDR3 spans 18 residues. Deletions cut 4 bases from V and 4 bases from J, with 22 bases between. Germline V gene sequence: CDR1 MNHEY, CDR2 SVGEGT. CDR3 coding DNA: TGTGCCAGCAGTTCCGCTTGGAACGGGGTGACAGTCACCGGGGAGCTGTTTTTT. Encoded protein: CASSSAWNGVTVTGELFF.